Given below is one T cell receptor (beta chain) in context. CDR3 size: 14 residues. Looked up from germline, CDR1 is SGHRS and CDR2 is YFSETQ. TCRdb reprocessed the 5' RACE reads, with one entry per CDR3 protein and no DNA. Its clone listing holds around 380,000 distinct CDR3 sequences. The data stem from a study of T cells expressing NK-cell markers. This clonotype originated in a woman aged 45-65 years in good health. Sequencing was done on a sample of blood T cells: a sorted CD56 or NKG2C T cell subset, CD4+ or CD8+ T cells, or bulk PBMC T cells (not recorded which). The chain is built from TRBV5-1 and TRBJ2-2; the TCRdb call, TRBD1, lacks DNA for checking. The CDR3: CASSVYRGPGELFF.